These 13 T cell receptor beta chains were all obtained from the same sample, sequenced in a study of response to subunit inactivated influenza vaccine. TCRdb processed the RT-PCR reads anew with MiXCR; each CDR3 protein has one entry. The sample includes some 800,000 distinct CDR3 sequences, 21% seen only once; the top ten take roughly 10%. The material sequenced was PBMCs from blood, taken approximately 5 days after vaccination. Receptor source: a man aged 50-60 years who received an inactivated influenza vaccine.

The chain carries TRBV3-1 and TRBJ2-1; no clear D. V was shortened by 1 base and J by 0 bases, with 7 bases between the two germline ends. The CDR3 contains 15 residues. The V gene's germline CDR1 is LGHDT and CDR2 YNNKEL (reference sequence). CDR3 coding DNA: TGTGCCAGCAGCCAAGCGGCGCGCTCCTACAATGAGCAGTTCTTC. It is translated as CASSQAARSYNEQFF.

The J gene is TRBJ2-3, the V gene TRBV10-3; D perhaps matches TRBD1 (6 bases). Between the trimmed V and J ends, which lost 4 bases and 4 bases, there was a span of 15 bases. This CDR3 spans 15 amino acids. From germline, CDR1 is ENHRY and CDR2 SYGVKD. Here the CDR3 DNA reads TGTGCCATCAGTGCCCTAGTAGGGGGTTCAGATACGCAGTATTTT. Encoded protein: CAISALVGGSDTQYF.

This clonotype was detected a few times. The V and J genes are TRBV5-1 and TRBJ2-1; D possibly corresponds to TRBD2 (6 bases). CDR1 and CDR2 (germline): SGHRS, YFSETQ. The CDR3 consists of 17 residues. V was cut by 0 bases and J by 7 bases, with 20 bases left in between. The CDR3 sequence is CASSLGGLSGVRNEQFF. The CDR3 DNA reads TGCGCCAGCAGCTTGGGAGGGCTCTCGGGAGTTAGGAATGAGCAGTTCTTC.

This clonotype turned up a few times. The chain carries TRBV6-1 and TRBJ2-2, with D possibly being TRBD1 (6 bases). The CDR3 sequence is 14 residues long. Germline V gives CDR1 MNHNS, CDR2 SASEGT. Deletions cut 5 bases from V and 1 base from J, with 8 bases between. CDR3 in amino acids: CASSKGQNTGELFF. Here the CDR3 DNA reads TGTGCCAGCAGTAAGGGACAGAACACCGGGGAGCTGTTTTTT.

This clonotype was counted only a few times. The J gene is TRBJ1-5, the V gene TRBV15; 10 bases are a match to TRBD1. V lost 5 bases, J lost 6 bases, and 7 bases stayed unmatched. Germline V gene lookup returns CDR1 LNHNV and CDR2 YYDKDF (reference sequence). There are 15 residues in the CDR3. CDR3 in amino acids: CATSPDRGLGQPQHF. CDR3 in DNA: TGTGCCACCAGCCCCGACAGGGGGCTAGGTCAGCCCCAGCATTTT.

This clonotype was seen only a few times. The chain is built from TRBV27 and TRBJ2-7, with 7 bases identical to TRBD2. The germline gives CDR1 MNHEY, CDR2 SMNVEV (reference sequence). The CDR3 runs to 14 residues. With 7 bases clipped from V and 2 bases from J, the junction kept 8 bases outside the gene matches. The CDR3 region is CASIAPGTTYEQYF. The CDR3 DNA is TGTGCCAGCATTGCCCCCGGGACTACCTACGAGCAGTACTTC.

This clonotype came up a few times. This rearrangement joins TRBV20-1 to TRBJ2-7, with D hard to call. V was pared by 4 bases and J by 3 bases, with 13 bases between. The CDR3 totals 13 residues. Germline CDR1 and CDR2: DFQATT and SNEGSKA (reference sequence). As DNA, the CDR3 is TGCAGTGCTACATCGGGTGGTCTCTACGAGCAGTACTTC. Protein sequence: CSATSGGLYEQYF.

The chain carries TRBV7-8 and TRBJ2-5, with D possibly matching TRBD1 (6 bases). V gave up 1 base and J gave up 5 bases, with 11 bases separating them. Germline V gives CDR1 SGHVS, CDR2 FQNEAQ. The CDR3 loop spans 14 amino acids. The CDR3 is CASSLGRGWETQYF. In nucleotides, the CDR3 is TGTGCCAGCAGCTTAGGCAGGGGTTGGGAGACCCAGTACTTC.

This clonotype was counted a few times. The chain joins TRBV12-3 or TRBV12-4 to TRBJ2-3; D is unclear. The CDR3 extends over 13 amino acids. The V gene lost 7 bases and the J gene lost 4 bases, with 12 bases spanning the gap. The CDR3: CASKFGSPDTQYF. The CDR3, as DNA: TGTGCCAGCAAGTTTGGCAGCCCAGATACGCAGTATTTT.

The chain couples TRBV20-1 to TRBJ1-3, with D unresolved. There are 13 residues in the CDR3. The germline CDR1 and CDR2 sequences are DFQATT and SNEGSKA (reference sequence). V lost 4 bases to trimming and J lost 2 bases, with 9 bases between them. The CDR3 spells CSAINVPGNTIYF. The DNA for the CDR3 is TGCAGTGCTATCAACGTCCCTGGAAACACCATATATTTT.

This clonotype was seen only a few times. The V gene is TRBV20-1, the J gene TRBJ1-5; no clear D gene. Germline CDR1 and CDR2: DFQATT and SNEGSKA (reference sequence). The CDR3 runs to 15 residues. The ends were cut back, 6 bases at V and 3 bases at J, with 18 bases in the middle. The CDR3 region is CSARIKGRFNQPQHF. The DNA of the CDR3 is TGCAGTGCGCGTATTAAAGGACGGTTCAATCAGCCCCAGCATTTT.

This clonotype was observed a few times. The V call is TRBV15, the J call TRBJ2-5; weak D call: TRBD2 (5 bases). The CDR3 consists of 15 residues. Germline V gives CDR1 LNHNV, CDR2 YYDKDF (reference sequence). The V end lost 1 base, the J end lost 1 base, and 10 bases lay between the germline ends. CDR3 in DNA: TGTGCCACCAGCAGAGCCCCCGAGGGCCAAGAGACCCAGTACTTC. Its protein is CATSRAPEGQETQYF.

In its sample, this clonotype was seen many times. The V call is TRBV10-3, the J call TRBJ2-1; D is unresolved. Deletions cut 6 bases from V and 5 bases from J, with 11 bases between. The germline CDR1 and CDR2 sequences are ENHRY and SYGVKD. CDR3 length: 13 amino acids. The CDR3 DNA reads as TGTGCCATCAGACAGAACGTTAACAATGAGCAGTTCTTC. Translation gives CAIRQNVNNEQFF.